Listed here are 3 T cell receptor beta chains from one sample, sequenced in a study of siplizumab effects on memory and regulatory T cells. TCRdb keeps only in-frame clones here, not all; method: immunoSEQ multiplex PCR. The table records 99,000 or so clones, 85% to 95% of them present only once. The source material was Tregs sorted from blood. These receptors all stem from a human donor in good health.

The CDR3 is CASSLGSEAFF. Here the CDR3 DNA reads TGTGCCAGCAGCTTAGGAAGTGAAGCTTTCTTT. The chain is built from TRBV7-9 and TRBJ1-1; D is ambiguous. The CDR3 is made up of 11 amino acids. Germline lookup yields CDR1 SEHNR and CDR2 FQNEAQ (reference sequence). With 1 base removed from V and 7 bases from J, the gap between germline ends came to 4 bases.

For the CDR3, the DNA is TGCGCCAGCAGCCAAGTGGCAGGGGCTGGAAACACCATATATTTT. Its protein is CASSQVAGAGNTIYF. V and J are TRBV4-3 and TRBJ1-3; the D gene is possibly TRBD1 (6 bases). This CDR3 has 15 residues. V lost 1 base to trimming and J lost 2 bases, with 9 bases between them. Per the germline V gene, CDR1 is LGHNA and CDR2 is YSLEER.

The chain recombines TRBV27 with TRBJ1-4, with a weak D call TRBD1 (6 bases). Germline lookup yields CDR1 MNHEY and CDR2 SMNVEV (reference sequence). The CDR3 loop spans 13 amino acids. V lost 9 bases, J lost 8 bases, and 16 bases lay in between. The CDR3 nucleotides are TGTGCCAGTCCCGGAGGGGGGAGGGAAAAACTGTTTTTT. It codes for CASPGGGREKLFF. Full variable domain (outside the CDR3, taken from reference TRBV27 and TRBJ1-4): EAQVTQNPRYLITVTGKKLTVTCSQNMNHEYMSWYRQDPGLGLRQIYYSMNVEVTDKGDVPEGYKVSRKEKRNFPLILESPSPNQTSLYFCASPGGGREKLFFGSGTQLSVL.